The rows below give T cell receptor beta chains drawn from one sample of a study of blood T cell repertoires in COVID-19. The data were produced by immunoSEQ multiplex PCR, yet TCRdb's version contains in-frame clones alone and is incomplete. The sample records 120,000 to 150,000 clones, around 82% being singletons. Material: peripheral blood. The receptor source for this set is a man aged 55 to 70 with active or convalescent COVID-19. CDR3s include the opening cysteine and the closing phenylalanine or tryptophan. The D gene is left open where the match is weak. Where a row states a size, it is once, few, many or the class of an expanded clone; other rows omit it.

CASSPTGAGNEKLFF | TGTGCCAGCAGTCCGACAGGGGCCGGAAATGAAAAACTGTTTTTT | TRBJ1-4 | TRBD1 | TRBV6-6 | NA | 15
CASSLGRRSYEQYF | TGTGCCAGCAGTTTGGGCAGAAGATCCTACGAGCAGTACTTC | TRBJ2-7 | NA | TRBV27 | NA | 14
CASSQESRDNYGYTF | TGTGCCAGCAGCCAAGAATCGAGAGATAACTATGGCTACACCTTC | TRBJ1-2 | NA | TRBV4-2 | NA | 15
CAISDRVAGSPGEQFF | TGTGCCATCAGTGATCGGGTAGCGGGATCCCCGGGTGAGCAGTTCTTC | TRBJ2-1 | TRBD2 | TRBV10-3 | once | 16
CASSQGQGPAYGYTF | TGTGCCAGCAGCCAAGGACAGGGTCCGGCCTATGGCTACACCTTC | TRBJ1-2 | TRBD1 | TRBV14 | NA | 15
CASSWGQTRMVHTEAFF | TGTGCCAGCAGCTGGGGCCAGACCCGCATGGTGCACACTGAAGCTTTCTTT | TRBJ1-1 | NA | TRBV5-5 | NA | 17
CASHRGPDTEAFF | TGTGCCAGCCACAGGGGGCCTGACACTGAAGCTTTCTTT | TRBJ1-1 | TRBD1 | TRBV7-3 | once | 13
CASRITVAKNIQYF | TGCGCCAGCAGGATAACAGTAGCCAAAAACATTCAGTACTTC | TRBJ2-4 | NA | TRBV5-1 | NA | 14
CASSPSTYTDTQYF | TGTGCCAGCAGCCCCTCCACCTACACAGATACGCAGTATTTT | TRBJ2-3 | NA | TRBV3-1/TRBV3-2 | many | 14
CASSPQSGGANYGYTF | TGTGCCAGCTCACCACAGTCAGGGGGCGCGAACTATGGCTACACCTTC | TRBJ1-2 | TRBD1 | TRBV18 | few | 16
CASSPSPGGGYTF | TGTGCCAGCAGCCCATCACCCGGGGGTGGCTACACCTTC | TRBJ1-2 | NA | TRBV7-3 | NA | 13
CASSPIPPGLVNTGELFF | TGTGCCAGCAGCCCTATTCCCCCGGGACTAGTTAACACCGGGGAGCTGTTTTTT | TRBJ2-2 | TRBD2 | TRBV7-3 | once | 18
CASSVSGSHNEQFF | TGTGCCAGCAGCGTCAGCGGGAGCCACAATGAGCAGTTCTTC | TRBJ2-1 | TRBD2 | TRBV9 | once | 14
CASSPLQASRLHNEKLFF | TGTGCCAGCAGCCCCCTTCAGGCAAGTCGCCTCCATAATGAAAAACTGTTTTTT | TRBJ1-4 | NA | TRBV7-9 | NA | 18
CASSSPVIEAFF | TGTGCCAGCAGTTCACCGGTGATTGAAGCTTTCTTT | TRBJ1-1 | NA | TRBV2 | once | 12
CSVGPGQVYEQYF | TGCAGCGTCGGTCCGGGACAGGTCTACGAGCAGTACTTC | TRBJ2-7 | TRBD1 | TRBV29-1 | NA | 13
CASSLSGRVADTQYF | TGTGCCAGCAGCTTAAGCGGGAGAGTGGCAGATACGCAGTATTTT | TRBJ2-3 | TRBD2 | TRBV11-2 | NA | 15
CASSYFYRGESEQYF | TGTGCCAGCAGTTACTTCTACAGGGGAGAAAGCGAGCAGTACTTC | TRBJ2-7 | TRBD1 | TRBV6-5 | NA | 15
CASSRQGSEKLFF | TGTGCCAGCAGTAGACAGGGTTCTGAAAAACTGTTTTTT | TRBJ1-4 | TRBD1 | TRBV6-5 | NA | 13
CASSIDKREGSEQFF | TGTGCCAGTAGTATAGATAAGCGGGAGGGCAGTGAGCAGTTCTTC | TRBJ2-1 | TRBD2 | TRBV19 | NA | 15
CAISESGAGEQFF | TGTGCCATCAGTGAATCAGGGGCAGGTGAGCAGTTCTTC | TRBJ2-1 | NA | TRBV10-3 | once | 13
CASSLSGRDRDEQFF | TGTGCCAGCAGCTTAAGCGGGAGGGATAGGGATGAGCAGTTCTTC | TRBJ2-1 | TRBD2 | TRBV7-9 | few | 15
CASSKGTGKYGYTF | TGTGCCAGCAGCAAAGGAACAGGGAAGTATGGCTACACCTTC | TRBJ1-2 | NA | TRBV21-1 | NA | 14
CASSPRTRTDTQYF | TGTGCCAGCAGCCCGCGGACTAGAACAGATACGCAGTATTTT | TRBJ2-3 | TRBD2 | TRBV9 | NA | 14
CASSLRRTGRISNTGELFF | TGTGCCAGCAGCTTGAGACGTACAGGGAGAATCTCGAACACCGGGGAGCTGTTTTTT | TRBJ2-2 | NA | TRBV7-9 | few | 19